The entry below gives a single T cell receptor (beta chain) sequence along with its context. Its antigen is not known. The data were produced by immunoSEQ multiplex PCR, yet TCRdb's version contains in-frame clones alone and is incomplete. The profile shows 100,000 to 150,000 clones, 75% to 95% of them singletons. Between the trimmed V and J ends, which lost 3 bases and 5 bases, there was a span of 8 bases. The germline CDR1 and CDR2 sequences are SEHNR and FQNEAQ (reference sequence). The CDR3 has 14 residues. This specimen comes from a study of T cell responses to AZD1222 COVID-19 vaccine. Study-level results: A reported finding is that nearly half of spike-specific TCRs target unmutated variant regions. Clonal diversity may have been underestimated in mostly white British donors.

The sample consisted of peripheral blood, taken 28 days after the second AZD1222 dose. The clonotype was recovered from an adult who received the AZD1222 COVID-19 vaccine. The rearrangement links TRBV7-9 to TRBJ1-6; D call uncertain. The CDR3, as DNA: TGTGCCAGCAGCTTCGGATCTAATAATTCACCCCTCCACTTT. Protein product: CASSFGSNNSPLHF.